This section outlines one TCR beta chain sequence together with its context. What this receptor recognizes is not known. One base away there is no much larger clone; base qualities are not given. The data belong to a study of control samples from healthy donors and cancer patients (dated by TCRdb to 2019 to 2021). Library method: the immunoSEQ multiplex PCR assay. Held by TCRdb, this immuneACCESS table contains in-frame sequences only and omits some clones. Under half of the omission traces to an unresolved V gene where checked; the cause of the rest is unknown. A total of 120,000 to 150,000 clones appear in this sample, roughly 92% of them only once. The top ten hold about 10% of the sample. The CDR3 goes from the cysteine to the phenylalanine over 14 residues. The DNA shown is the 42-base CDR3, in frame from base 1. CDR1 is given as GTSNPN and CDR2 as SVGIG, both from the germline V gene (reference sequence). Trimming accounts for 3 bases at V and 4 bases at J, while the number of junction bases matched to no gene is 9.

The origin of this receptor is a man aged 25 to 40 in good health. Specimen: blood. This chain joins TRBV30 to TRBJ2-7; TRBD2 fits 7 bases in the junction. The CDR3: CAWSVPGLPYEQYF. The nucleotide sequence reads TGTGCCTGGAGCGTACCGGGACTACCTTACGAGCAGTACTTC. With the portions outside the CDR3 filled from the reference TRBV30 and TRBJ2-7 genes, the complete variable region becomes SQTIHQWPATLVQPVGSPLSLECTVEGTSNPNLYWYRQAAGRGLQLLFYSVGIGQISSEVPQNLSASRPQDRQFILSSKKLLLSDSGFYLCAWSVPGLPYEQYFGPGTRLTVT.